The 7 T cell receptor beta chains below all came from one sample that was sequenced in a study of T cell responses to AZD1222 COVID-19 vaccine. Here immunoSEQ multiplex PCR was the method, and the copy in TCRdb shows in-frame clones only, minus some. Here the sample spans 90,000 to 100,000 clones, roughly 80% being singletons. The sequenced sample was peripheral blood, obtained 28 days after the second AZD1222 dose. Receptors were obtained from an adult who received the AZD1222 COVID-19 vaccine.

The CDR3 DNA is TGTGCCAGCTCAGAAAGGACAGGGGCACAAGAGACCCAGTACTTC. Amino acid sequence: CASSERTGAQETQYF. J is TRBJ2-5 and V is TRBV18, with 9 bases fitting TRBD1. Losses at the gene ends were 5 bases for V and 2 bases for J; bases not matched to a gene: 6. The CDR3 has 15 amino acids. Germline CDR1 KGHSH, CDR2 LQKENI. Full variable domain (missing parts from reference TRBV18 and TRBJ2-5): NAGVMQNPRHLVRRRGQEARLRCSPMKGHSHVYWYRQLPEEGLKFMVYLQKENIIDESGMPKERFSAEFPKEGPSILRIQQVVRGDSAAYFCASSERTGAQETQYFGPGTRLLVL.

CDR3 protein: CASSSPGVAYEQYF. In DNA form, the CDR3 reads TGCGCCAGCAGCTCCCCGGGAGTCGCCTACGAGCAGTACTTC. The chain has TRBV5-1 and TRBJ2-7; TRBD2 is a possible D gene (6 bases). The ends were cut back, 3 bases at V and 2 bases at J, with 12 bases in the middle. CDR1 and CDR2 from the germline V gene are SGHRS and YFSETQ. The CDR3 sequence is 14 residues long. The variable domain in full, with the rest retrieved from reference TRBV5-1 and TRBJ2-7, is KAGVTQTPRYLIKTRGQQVTLSCSPISGHRSVSWYQQTPGQGLQFLFEYFSETQRNKGNFPGRFSGRQFSNSRSEMNVSTLELGDSALYLCASSSPGVAYEQYFGPGTRLTVT.

This clone has only one observation. In nucleotides, the CDR3 is TGTGCCAGCAGCCAAGGGGGGGCGGCTAATAGCAATCAGCCCCAGCATTTT. It encodes CASSQGGAANSNQPQHF. V is TRBV14 and J is TRBJ1-5; possibly TRBD1 for D (6 bases). Germline V gene sequence: CDR1 SGHDN, CDR2 FVKESK. The CDR3 consists of 17 residues. V was shortened by 1 base and J by 0 bases, with 13 bases between the two germline ends. Full variable domain (missing parts from reference TRBV14 and TRBJ1-5): EAGVTQFPSHSVIEKGQTVTLRCDPISGHDNLYWYRRVMGKEIKFLLHFVKESKQDESGMPNNRFLAERTGGTYSTLKVQPAELEDSGVYFCASSQGGAANSNQPQHFGDGTRLSIL.

Worth noting for this clone: This CDR3 is also generated by other DNA sequences in the sample. V gene TRBV5-4 combines with J gene TRBJ2-1, with 8 positions matching TRBD2. Germline lookup yields CDR1 SGHNT and CDR2 YYREEE (reference sequence). The CDR3 is 15 residues long. Trimming took 0 bases from V and 2 from J; bases not matched to a gene: 1. The CDR3 DNA is TGTGCCAGCAGCTTGGAAGCGGGGGCCTACAATGAGCAGTTCTTC. Protein product: CASSLEAGAYNEQFF. The whole variable domain, filled in from reference TRBV5-4 and TRBJ2-1, reads ETGVTQSPTHLIKTRGQQVTLRCSSQSGHNTVSWYQQALGQGPQFIFQYYREEENGRGNFPPRFSGLQFPNYSSELNVNALELDDSALYLCASSLEAGAYNEQFFGPGTRLTVL.

This chain uses TRBV23-1 with TRBJ2-3, with TRBD2 identical over 9 bases. TRBV23-1 is placed among ORFs of uncertain function. With 7 bases clipped from V and 1 base from J, the junction kept 6 bases outside the gene matches. This CDR3 contains 15 residues. The CDR3 DNA reads as TGCGCCAGCATCCTTCGCGGGGGGGGCACAGATACGCAGTATTTT. Amino acid sequence: CASILRGGGTDTQYF.

The rearrangement joins TRBV27 to TRBJ2-1; 12 bases match TRBD1. Germline trimming cut 7 bases from V and 6 bases from J; bases unmatched to any gene: 7. The CDR3 has 15 residues. Germline assignment: CDR1 MNHEY and CDR2 SMNVEV (reference sequence). CDR3 in amino acids: CASTMGQGASNEQFF. The CDR3 bases are TGTGCCAGCACAATGGGACAGGGGGCTTCCAATGAGCAGTTCTTC.

The chain has TRBV11-3 and TRBJ2-7, with 12 bases fitting TRBD2. Looked up from germline, CDR1 is SGHNT and CDR2 is YENEEA. J lost 3 bases, V lost 5 bases, and 2 bases had no gene match. The CDR3 extends over 14 amino acids. This CDR3 is CASSAGLAGYEQYF. In DNA, the CDR3 is TGTGCCAGCAGCGCGGGACTAGCGGGCTACGAGCAGTACTTC.